The 8 T cell receptor beta chains below all came from one sample that was sequenced in a study of CD8 T cells in Susac syndrome. RNA was extracted with the RNeasy kit, and a quantity of roughly 0.45 to 1 ug was reverse transcribed using random hexamers. MiXCR, run by TCRdb on the immunoSEQ multiplex PCR reads, gives a single entry per CDR3 protein. Of a few hundred thousand distinct CDR3 sequences in the sample, about 90% are singletons; the top ten hold about 0.12%. The sample comprised CD8+ T cells from PBMCs. Receptors were obtained from a human donor with multiple sclerosis.

The chain recombines TRBV12-3 or TRBV12-4 with TRBJ1-2; tentative D call: TRBD1 (5 bases). The CDR3 contains 16 residues. Deletions cut 6 bases from V and 0 bases from J, with 17 bases between. The CDR3 reads CASRPSDRETNYGYTF. DNA for the CDR3: TGTGCCAGCAGACCATCAGACAGAGAAACTAACTATGGCTACACCTTC.

This chain links TRBV18 with TRBJ1-1; D ambiguous. V shed 1 base and J shed 0 bases, with 6 bases lying between them. The CDR3 is made up of 14 amino acids. Germline CDR1 is KGHSH and CDR2 is LQKENI. The CDR3 is CASSPLSLNTEAFF. The CDR3 DNA reads TGTGCCAGCTCACCACTTTCCTTGAACACTGAAGCTTTCTTT.

The chain couples TRBV6-5 to TRBJ2-3, with D uncertain. Germline V gene sequence: CDR1 MNHEY, CDR2 SVGAGI. V was trimmed by 3 bases and J by 4 bases, leaving 8 bases between them. The CDR3 is 13 amino acids. This chain's CDR3 is CASSYRVADTQYF. CDR3 nucleotides: TGTGCCAGCAGTTATCGGGTCGCAGATACGCAGTATTTT.

This clonotype was counted a few times. Written as DNA, the CDR3 is TGTGCCAGCAGCGTAGCGTTCGGCAGCTCCTACGAGCAGTACTTC. The encoded protein is CASSVAFGSSYEQYF. The chain carries TRBV9 and TRBJ2-7; unclear D gene. The germline CDR1 and CDR2 sequences are SGDLS and YYNGEE. V was pared by 0 bases and J by 0 bases, with 10 bases between. This CDR3 comprises 15 residues. The entire variable domain, with the rest obtained from reference TRBV9 and TRBJ2-7, is as follows: DSGVTQTPKHLITATGQRVTLRCSPRSGDLSVYWYQQSLDQGLQFLIQYYNGEERAKGNILERFSAQQFPDLHSELNLSSLELGDSALYFCASSVAFGSSYEQYFGPGTRLTVT.

This clonotype was found a few times. CDR3 sequence (DNA): TGTGCCAGCTCACCACCCAGGACAGGGTCGAACACTGAAGCTTTCTTT. Encoded protein: CASSPPRTGSNTEAFF. The genes are TRBV18 and TRBJ1-1, with 8 nucleotides matching TRBD1. Trimming cost V 0 bases and J 1 base; bases outside gene matches: 4. This CDR3 region has 16 residues. Germline V lookup: CDR1 KGHSH, CDR2 LQKENI.

This clonotype appeared a single time. The chain links TRBV30 to TRBJ2-3, with D maybe TRBD2 (5 bases). Per the germline V gene, CDR1 is GTSNPN and CDR2 is SVGIG (reference sequence). The CDR3 spans 14 residues. The ends were cut back, 5 bases at V and 5 bases at J, with 17 bases in the middle. The CDR3 DNA reads TGTGCCTGGGGTAGCCTAGGGAGTGGAGATACGCAGTATTTT. The encoded protein is CAWGSLGSGDTQYF.

This chain links TRBV20-1 with TRBJ2-7, with 9 bases lining up with TRBD1. The CDR3 totals 15 residues. V shed 6 bases and J 0 bases; nucleotides not matched to a gene: 9. Germline CDR1 and CDR2: DFQATT and SNEGSKA (reference sequence). The CDR3 loop is CSARDGDRASYEQYF. The CDR3 bases are TGCAGTGCCAGGGATGGGGACAGGGCCTCCTACGAGCAGTACTTC.

J is TRBJ2-5 and V is TRBV24-1; the D gene is possibly TRBD2 (5 bases). Trimming removed 3 bases at V and 3 bases at J, with 10 bases between. The CDR3 covers 14 residues. CDR1 KGHDR and CDR2 SFDVKD come from the germline V gene. Here the CDR3 reads CATSDPTEEETQYF. The CDR3 DNA sequence: TGTGCCACCAGTGATCCCACGGAGGAAGAGACCCAGTACTTC.